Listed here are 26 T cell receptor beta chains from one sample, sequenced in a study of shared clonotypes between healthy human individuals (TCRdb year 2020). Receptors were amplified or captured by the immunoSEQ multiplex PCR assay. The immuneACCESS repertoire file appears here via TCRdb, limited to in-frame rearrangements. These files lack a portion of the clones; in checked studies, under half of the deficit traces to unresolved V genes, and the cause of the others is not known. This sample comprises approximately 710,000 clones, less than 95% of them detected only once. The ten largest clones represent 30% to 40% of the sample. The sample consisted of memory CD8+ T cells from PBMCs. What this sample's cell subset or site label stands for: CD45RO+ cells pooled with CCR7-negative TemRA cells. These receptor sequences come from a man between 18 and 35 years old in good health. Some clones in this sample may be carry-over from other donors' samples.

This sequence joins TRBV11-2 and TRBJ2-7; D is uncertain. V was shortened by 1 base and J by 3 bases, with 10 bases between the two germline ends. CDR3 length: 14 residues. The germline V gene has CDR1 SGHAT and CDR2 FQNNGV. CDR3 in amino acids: CASSLVVVRYEQYF. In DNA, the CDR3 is TGTGCCAGCAGCTTAGTTGTGGTGCGCTACGAGCAGTACTTC.

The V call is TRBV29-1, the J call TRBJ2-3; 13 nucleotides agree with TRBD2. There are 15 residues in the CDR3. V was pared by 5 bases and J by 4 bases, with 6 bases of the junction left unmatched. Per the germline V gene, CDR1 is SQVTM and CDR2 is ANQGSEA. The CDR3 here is CSVTRTSGSADTQYF. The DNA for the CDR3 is TGCAGCGTTACCCGGACTAGCGGGAGTGCAGATACGCAGTATTTT.

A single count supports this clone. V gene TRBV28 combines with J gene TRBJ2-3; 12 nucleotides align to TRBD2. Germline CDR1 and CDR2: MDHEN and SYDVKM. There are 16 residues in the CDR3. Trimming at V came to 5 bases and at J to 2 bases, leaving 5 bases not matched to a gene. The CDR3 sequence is CASSELAGGITDTQYF. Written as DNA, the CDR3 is TGTGCCAGCAGTGAACTAGCGGGAGGCATCACAGATACGCAGTATTTT.

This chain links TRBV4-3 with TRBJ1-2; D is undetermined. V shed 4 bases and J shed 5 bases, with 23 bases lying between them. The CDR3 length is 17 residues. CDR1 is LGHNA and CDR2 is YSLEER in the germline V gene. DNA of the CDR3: TGCGCCAGCAGCCGGTTCCCCCGGACTAGGAGCTCTTATGGCTACACCTTC. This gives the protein CASSRFPRTRSSYGYTF.

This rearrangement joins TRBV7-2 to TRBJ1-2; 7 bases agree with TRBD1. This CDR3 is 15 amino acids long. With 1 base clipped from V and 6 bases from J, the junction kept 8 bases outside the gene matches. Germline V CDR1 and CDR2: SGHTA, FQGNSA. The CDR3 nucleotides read TGTGCCAGCAGCTTAGGAGACGGGACAGAAGATGGCTACACCTTC. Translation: CASSLGDGTEDGYTF.

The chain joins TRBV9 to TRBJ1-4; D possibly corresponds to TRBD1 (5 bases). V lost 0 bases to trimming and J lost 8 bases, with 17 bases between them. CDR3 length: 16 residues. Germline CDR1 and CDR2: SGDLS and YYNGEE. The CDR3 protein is CASSVGAGRAGEKLFF. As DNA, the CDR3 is TGTGCCAGCAGCGTAGGTGCGGGCAGGGCAGGCGAAAAACTGTTTTTT.

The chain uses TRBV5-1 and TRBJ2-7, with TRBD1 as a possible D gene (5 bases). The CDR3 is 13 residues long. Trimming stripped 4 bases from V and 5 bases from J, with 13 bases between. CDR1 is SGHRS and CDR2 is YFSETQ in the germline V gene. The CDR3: CASSRVGADEQYF. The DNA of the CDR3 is TGCGCCAGCAGCCGCGTAGGGGCAGACGAGCAGTACTTC.

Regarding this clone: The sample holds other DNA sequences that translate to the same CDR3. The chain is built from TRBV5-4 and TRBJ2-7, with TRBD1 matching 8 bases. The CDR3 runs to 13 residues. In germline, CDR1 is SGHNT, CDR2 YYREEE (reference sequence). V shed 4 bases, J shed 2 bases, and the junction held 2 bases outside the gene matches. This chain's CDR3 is CASSGTGAYEQYF. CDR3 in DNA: TGTGCCAGCAGCGGGACAGGCGCCTACGAGCAGTACTTC.

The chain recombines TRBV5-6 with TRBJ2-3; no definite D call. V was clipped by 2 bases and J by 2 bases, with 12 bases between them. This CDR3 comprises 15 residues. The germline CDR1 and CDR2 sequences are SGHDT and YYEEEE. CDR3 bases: TGTGCCAGCAGCTTAAGCGTGGGCCCCACAGATACGCAGTATTTT. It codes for CASSLSVGPTDTQYF.

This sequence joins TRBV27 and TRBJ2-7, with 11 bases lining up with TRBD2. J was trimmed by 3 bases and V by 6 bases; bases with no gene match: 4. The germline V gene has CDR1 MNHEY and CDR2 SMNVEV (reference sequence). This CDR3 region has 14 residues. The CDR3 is CASSLGLADYEQYF. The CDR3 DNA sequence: TGTGCCAGCAGCCTGGGACTAGCGGACTACGAGCAGTACTTC.

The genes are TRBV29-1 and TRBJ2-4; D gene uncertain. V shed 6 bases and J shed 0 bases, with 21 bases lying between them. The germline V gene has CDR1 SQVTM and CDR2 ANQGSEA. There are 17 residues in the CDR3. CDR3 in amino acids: CSVSVGSLAPAKNIQYF. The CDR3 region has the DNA TGCAGCGTGTCAGTTGGAAGCCTCGCCCCAGCCAAAAACATTCAGTACTTC.

The DNA for the CDR3 is TGTGCCAGCAGCCTAAAGAGACTAGCCAGAGTTGACGAGCAGTACTTC. Its translation is CASSLKRLARVDEQYF. The rearrangement joins TRBV7-2 to TRBJ2-7; 7 nucleotides align to TRBD2. The germline CDR1 and CDR2 sequences are SGHTA and FQGNSA. V lost 5 bases and J lost 5; bases outside the gene matches: 15. The CDR3 consists of 16 residues.

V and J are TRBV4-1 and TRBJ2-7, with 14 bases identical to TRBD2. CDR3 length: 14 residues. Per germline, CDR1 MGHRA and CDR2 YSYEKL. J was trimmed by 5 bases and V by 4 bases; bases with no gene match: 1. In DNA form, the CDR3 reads TGCGCCAGCAGCCGACTAGCGGGAGGGAACGAGCAGTACTTC. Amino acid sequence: CASSRLAGGNEQYF.

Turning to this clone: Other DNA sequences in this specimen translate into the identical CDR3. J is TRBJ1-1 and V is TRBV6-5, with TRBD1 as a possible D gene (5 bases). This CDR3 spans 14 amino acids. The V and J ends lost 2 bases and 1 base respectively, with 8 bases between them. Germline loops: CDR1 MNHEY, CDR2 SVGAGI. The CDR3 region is CASSYGGENTEAFF. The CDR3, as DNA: TGTGCCAGCAGTTACGGAGGGGAGAACACTGAAGCTTTCTTT.

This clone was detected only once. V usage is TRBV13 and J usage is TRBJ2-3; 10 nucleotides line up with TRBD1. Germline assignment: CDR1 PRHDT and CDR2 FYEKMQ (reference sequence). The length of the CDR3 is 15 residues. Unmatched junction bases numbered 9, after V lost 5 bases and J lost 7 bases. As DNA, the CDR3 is TGTGCCAGCAGCCCTCCGGGACAGGGGTTACATACGCAGTATTTT. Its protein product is CASSPPGQGLHTQYF.

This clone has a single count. In nucleotides, the CDR3 is TGCGCCAGCAGCCGAGACCCCCAGGGGTCCCGCAGTTCCTACGAGCAGTACTTC. This gives the protein CASSRDPQGSRSSYEQYF. The chain joins TRBV4-3 to TRBJ2-7; perhaps TRBD1 as D (6 bases). CDR1 is LGHNA, CDR2 YSLEER, per germline. Trimming cost V 4 bases and J 1 base, with 23 bases left between them. The CDR3 is 18 amino acids.

The CDR3 spells CASSFGQLVDEQFF. In nucleotides, the CDR3 is TGTGCCAGCAGCTTTGGACAGCTAGTTGATGAGCAGTTCTTC. V and J are TRBV7-9 and TRBJ2-1; a weak D match, TRBD1 (6 bases). The germline V gene has CDR1 SEHNR and CDR2 FQNEAQ (reference sequence). V was shortened by 3 bases and J by 8 bases, with 14 bases between the two germline ends. The CDR3 runs to 14 residues.

For the CDR3, the DNA is TGTGCCAGCAGTGTCTCCGCCGGGACGTATTACAATGAGCAGTTCTTC. This sequence encodes CASSVSAGTYYNEQFF. This chain links TRBV6-4 with TRBJ2-1, with D perhaps matching TRBD1 or TRBD2 (5 bases each). The CDR3 extends over 16 amino acids. Germline CDR1 MRHNA, CDR2 SNTAGT. Trimming shortened V by 4 bases and J by 4 bases, and 17 bases separated the two germline ends.

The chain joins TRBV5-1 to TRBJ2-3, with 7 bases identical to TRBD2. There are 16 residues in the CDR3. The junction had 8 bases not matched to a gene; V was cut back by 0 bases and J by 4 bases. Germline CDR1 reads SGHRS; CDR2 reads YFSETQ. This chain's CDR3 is CASSLVRRESADTQYF. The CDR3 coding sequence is TGCGCCAGCAGCTTGGTAAGGCGGGAGAGTGCAGATACGCAGTATTTT.

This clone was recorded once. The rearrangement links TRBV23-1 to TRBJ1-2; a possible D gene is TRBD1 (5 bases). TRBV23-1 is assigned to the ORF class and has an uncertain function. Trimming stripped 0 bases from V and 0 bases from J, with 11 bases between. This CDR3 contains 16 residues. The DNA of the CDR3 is TGCGCCAGCAGTCAATCGGGGCAGGATGCTAACTATGGCTACACCTTC. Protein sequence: CASSQSGQDANYGYTF.

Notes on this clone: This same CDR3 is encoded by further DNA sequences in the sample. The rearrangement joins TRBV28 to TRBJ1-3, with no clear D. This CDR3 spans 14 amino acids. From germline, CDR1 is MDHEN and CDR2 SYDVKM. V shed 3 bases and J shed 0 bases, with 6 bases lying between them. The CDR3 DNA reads TGTGCCAGCAGTTTTGGAAGCTCTGGAAACACCATATATTTT. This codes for CASSFGSSGNTIYF.

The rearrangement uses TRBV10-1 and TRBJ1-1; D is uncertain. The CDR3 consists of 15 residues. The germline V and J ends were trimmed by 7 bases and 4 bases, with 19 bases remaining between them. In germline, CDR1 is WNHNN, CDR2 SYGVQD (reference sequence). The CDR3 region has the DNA TGCGCCAGCATGCTTGGCATCCCGAGAATCACTGAAGCTTTCTTT. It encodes CASMLGIPRITEAFF.

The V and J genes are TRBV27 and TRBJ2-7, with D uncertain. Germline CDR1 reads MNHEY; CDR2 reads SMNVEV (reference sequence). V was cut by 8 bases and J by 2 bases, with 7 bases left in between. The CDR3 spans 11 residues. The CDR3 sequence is CASRTTYEQYF. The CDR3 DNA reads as TGTGCCAGCCGGACCACCTACGAGCAGTACTTC.

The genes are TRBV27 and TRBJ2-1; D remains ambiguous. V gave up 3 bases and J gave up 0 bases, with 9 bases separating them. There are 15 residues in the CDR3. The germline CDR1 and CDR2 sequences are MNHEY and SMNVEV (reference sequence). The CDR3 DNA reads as TGTGCCAGCAGTTTGACCCTGGGCTCCTACAATGAGCAGTTCTTC. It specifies CASSLTLGSYNEQFF.

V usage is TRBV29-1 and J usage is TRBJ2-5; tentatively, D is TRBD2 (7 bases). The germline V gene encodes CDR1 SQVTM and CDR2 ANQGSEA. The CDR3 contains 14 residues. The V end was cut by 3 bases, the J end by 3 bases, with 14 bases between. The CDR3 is CSVDGGGVKETQYF. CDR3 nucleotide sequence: TGCAGCGTTGATGGAGGGGGGGTAAAAGAGACCCAGTACTTC.

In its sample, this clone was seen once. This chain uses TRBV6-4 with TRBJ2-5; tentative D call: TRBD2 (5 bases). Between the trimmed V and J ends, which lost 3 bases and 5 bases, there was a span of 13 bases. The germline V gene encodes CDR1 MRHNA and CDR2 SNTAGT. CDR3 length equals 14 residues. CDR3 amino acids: CASSDGRVAETQYF. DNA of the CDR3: TGTGCCAGCAGTGATGGGCGGGTCGCTGAGACCCAGTACTTC.